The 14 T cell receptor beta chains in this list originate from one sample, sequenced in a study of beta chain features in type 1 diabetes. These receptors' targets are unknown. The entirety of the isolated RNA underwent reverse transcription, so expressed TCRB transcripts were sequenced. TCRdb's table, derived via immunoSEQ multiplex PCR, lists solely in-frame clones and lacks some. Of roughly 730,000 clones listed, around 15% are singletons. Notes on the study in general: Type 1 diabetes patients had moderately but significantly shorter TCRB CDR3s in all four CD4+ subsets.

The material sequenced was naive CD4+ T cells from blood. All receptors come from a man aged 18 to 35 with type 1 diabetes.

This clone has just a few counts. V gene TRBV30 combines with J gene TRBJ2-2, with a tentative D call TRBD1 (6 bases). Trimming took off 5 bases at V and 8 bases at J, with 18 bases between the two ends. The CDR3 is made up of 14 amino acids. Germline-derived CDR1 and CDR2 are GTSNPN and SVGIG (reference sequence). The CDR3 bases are TGTGCCTGGGCCGGGACAAGGGTCTATGGGGAGCTGTTTTTT. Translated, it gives CAWAGTRVYGELFF.

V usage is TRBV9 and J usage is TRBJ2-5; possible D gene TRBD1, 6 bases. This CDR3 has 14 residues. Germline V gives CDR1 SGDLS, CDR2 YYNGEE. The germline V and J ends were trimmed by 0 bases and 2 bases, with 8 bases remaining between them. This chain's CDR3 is CASSVGGTQETQYF. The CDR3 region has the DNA TGTGCCAGCAGCGTAGGAGGGACACAAGAGACCCAGTACTTC.

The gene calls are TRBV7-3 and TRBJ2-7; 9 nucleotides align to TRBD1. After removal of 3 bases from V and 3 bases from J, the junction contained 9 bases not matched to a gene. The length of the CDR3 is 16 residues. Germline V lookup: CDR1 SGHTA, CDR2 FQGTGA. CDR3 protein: CASSFSPGTGRYEQYF. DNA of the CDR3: TGTGCCAGCAGCTTTTCTCCCGGGACAGGGCGCTACGAGCAGTACTTC.

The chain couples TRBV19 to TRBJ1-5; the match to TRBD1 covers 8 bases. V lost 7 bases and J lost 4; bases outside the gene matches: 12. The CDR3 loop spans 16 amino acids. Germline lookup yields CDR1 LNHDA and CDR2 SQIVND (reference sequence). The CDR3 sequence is CASTIGGQGWNQPQHF. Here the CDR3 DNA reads TGTGCCAGTACCATCGGTGGACAGGGATGGAATCAGCCCCAGCATTTT.

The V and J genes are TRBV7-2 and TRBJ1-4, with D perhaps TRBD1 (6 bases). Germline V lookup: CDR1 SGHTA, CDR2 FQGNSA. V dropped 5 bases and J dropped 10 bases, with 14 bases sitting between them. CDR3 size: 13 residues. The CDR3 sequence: CASSGGPLGKLFF. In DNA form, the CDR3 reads TGTGCCAGCAGCGGGGGGCCTTTAGGAAAACTGTTTTTT.

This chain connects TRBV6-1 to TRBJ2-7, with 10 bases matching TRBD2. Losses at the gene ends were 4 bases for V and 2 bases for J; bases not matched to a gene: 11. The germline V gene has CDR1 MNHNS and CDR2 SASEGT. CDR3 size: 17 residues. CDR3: CASSGSVERGGAYEQYF. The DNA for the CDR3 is TGTGCCAGCAGTGGTTCGGTGGAGCGGGGGGGCGCCTACGAGCAGTACTTC.

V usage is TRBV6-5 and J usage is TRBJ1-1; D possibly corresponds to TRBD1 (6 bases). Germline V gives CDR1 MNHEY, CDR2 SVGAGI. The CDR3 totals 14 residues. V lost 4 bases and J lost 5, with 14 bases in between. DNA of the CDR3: TGTGCCAGCAGTTTTTGGGGGCGCACGACTGAAGCTTTCTTT. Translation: CASSFWGRTTEAFF.

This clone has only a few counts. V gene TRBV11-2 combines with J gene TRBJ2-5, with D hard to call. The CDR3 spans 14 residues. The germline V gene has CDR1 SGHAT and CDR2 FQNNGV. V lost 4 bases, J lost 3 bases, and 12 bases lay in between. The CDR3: CASSSATGEETQYF. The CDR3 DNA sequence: TGTGCCAGCAGCTCAGCGACTGGAGAAGAGACCCAGTACTTC.

The DNA for the CDR3 is TGTGCCAGCAGTCCCGGGGGATATGGCTACACCTTC. This sequence encodes CASSPGGYGYTF. The chain uses TRBV27 and TRBJ1-2, with D possibly being TRBD1 (5 bases). Germline CDR1 MNHEY, CDR2 SMNVEV (reference sequence). CDR3 size: 12 residues. The V and J ends lost 5 bases and 5 bases respectively, with 9 bases between them.

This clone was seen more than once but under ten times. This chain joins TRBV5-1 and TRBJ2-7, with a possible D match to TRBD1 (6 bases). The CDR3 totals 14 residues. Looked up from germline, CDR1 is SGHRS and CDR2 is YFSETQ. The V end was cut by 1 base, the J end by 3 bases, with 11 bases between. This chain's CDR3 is CASSLRTDFYEQYF. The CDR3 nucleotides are TGCGCCAGCAGCTTGCGGACAGATTTCTACGAGCAGTACTTC.

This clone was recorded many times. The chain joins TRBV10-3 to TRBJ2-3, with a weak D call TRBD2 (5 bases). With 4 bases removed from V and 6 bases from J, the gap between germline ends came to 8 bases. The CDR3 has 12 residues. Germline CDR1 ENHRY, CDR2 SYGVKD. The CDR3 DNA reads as TGTGCCATCAGTGCCGGGGAGGATACGCAGTATTTT. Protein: CAISAGEDTQYF.

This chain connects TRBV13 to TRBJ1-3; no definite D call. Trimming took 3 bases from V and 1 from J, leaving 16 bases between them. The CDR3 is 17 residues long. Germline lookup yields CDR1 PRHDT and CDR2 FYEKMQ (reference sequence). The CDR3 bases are TGTGCCAGCAGCTTGACTCCGGTTCACGGGTCTGGAAACACCATATATTTT. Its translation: CASSLTPVHGSGNTIYF.

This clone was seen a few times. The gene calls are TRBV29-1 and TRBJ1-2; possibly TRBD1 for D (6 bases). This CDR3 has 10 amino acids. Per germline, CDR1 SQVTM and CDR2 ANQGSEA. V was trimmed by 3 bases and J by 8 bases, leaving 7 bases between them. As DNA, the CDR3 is TGCAGCGTTGACAGGGGCGGCTACACCTTC. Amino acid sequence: CSVDRGGYTF.

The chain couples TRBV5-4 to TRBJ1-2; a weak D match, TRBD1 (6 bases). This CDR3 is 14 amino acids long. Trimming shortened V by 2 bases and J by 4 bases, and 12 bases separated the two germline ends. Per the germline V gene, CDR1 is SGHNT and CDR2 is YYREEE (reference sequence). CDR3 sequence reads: CASSLQGGGYGYTF. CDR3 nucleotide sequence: TGTGCCAGCAGCTTACAGGGAGGTGGCTATGGCTACACCTTC.